These 21 T cell receptor beta chains were sequenced from one sample in a study of T cell responses to AZD1222 COVID-19 vaccine. Measured with immunoSEQ multiplex PCR; TCRdb has only the in-frame clones, and not every one. The table includes 100,000 to 150,000 clones, 80% to 95% detected once. The sample consisted of peripheral blood, taken on day 0 of MenACWY control vaccination. The receptors originated from an adult in good health.

CDR3 loop: CASSTGTSGYNEQFF. CDR3 DNA sequence: TGTGCCAGCAGTACCGGGACTAGCGGATACAATGAGCAGTTCTTC. This sequence joins TRBV2 and TRBJ2-1; TRBD2 aligns across 11 bases. J lost 4 bases, V lost 5 bases, and 4 bases had no gene match. The germline V gene has CDR1 SNHLY and CDR2 FYNNEI. The CDR3 length is 15 residues.

V usage is TRBV19 and J usage is TRBJ2-7; TRBD2 agrees at 12 bases. V lost 2 bases and J lost 5; bases outside the gene matches: 16. This CDR3 has 19 amino acids. Per the germline V gene, CDR1 is LNHDA and CDR2 is SQIVND (reference sequence). The DNA of the CDR3 is TGTGCCAGTAGTATACAGCGTCTACAGTCTAGCGGGAGGGTCCACGAGCAGTACTTC. This sequence encodes CASSIQRLQSSGRVHEQYF.

The V call is TRBV5-5, the J call TRBJ2-3, with 7 bases matching TRBD1. Trimming at V came to 4 bases and at J to 2 bases, leaving 16 bases not matched to a gene. Germline V gives CDR1 SGHKS, CDR2 YYEKEE (reference sequence). This CDR3 region has 18 residues. The CDR3 nucleotides are TGTGCCAGCAGCGACCGAAGGCCCCGGGACAGAGTCACAGATACGCAGTATTTT. It encodes CASSDRRPRDRVTDTQYF.

J is TRBJ1-2 and V is TRBV19; no firm D call. This CDR3 region has 15 residues. Trimming left V 3 bases short and J 7 bases short, with 18 bases between. CDR1 and CDR2 from the germline V gene are LNHDA and SQIVND (reference sequence). This CDR3 is CASSISSLPSFGYTF. The CDR3 nucleotides are TGTGCCAGTAGTATCTCTAGTCTGCCTAGTTTTGGCTACACCTTC.

V is TRBV27 and J is TRBJ1-5; tentative D call: TRBD1 (5 bases). Germline V gives CDR1 MNHEY, CDR2 SMNVEV (reference sequence). V was pared by 4 bases and J by 10 bases, with 11 bases between. This CDR3 is built from 12 residues. CDR3 loop: CASSSPRGPQHF. The CDR3 region has the DNA TGTGCCAGCAGTTCCCCTAGGGGACCCCAGCATTTT.

The count of this clone is one. The chain carries TRBV4-1 and TRBJ2-2; the D gene is possibly TRBD1 (6 bases). CDR1 MGHRA and CDR2 YSYEKL come from the germline V gene. V was pared by 4 bases and J by 4 bases, with 22 bases between. The CDR3 is 18 amino acids. The CDR3 nucleotides are TGCGCCAGCAGCCCCCCTCCCTTTGCAGGGGTTAGCACCGGGGAGCTGTTTTTT. Protein sequence: CASSPPPFAGVSTGELFF.

The chain carries TRBV15 and TRBJ2-1, with 8 positions matching TRBD1. Germline assignment: CDR1 LNHNV and CDR2 YYDKDF (reference sequence). V gave up 1 base and J gave up 0 bases; unmatched junction bases: 2. This CDR3 spans 16 amino acids. CDR3 bases: TGTGCCACCAGCAGAGGGACAGGGAGCTCCTACAATGAGCAGTTCTTC. It specifies CATSRGTGSSYNEQFF.

The rearrangement joins TRBV24-1 to TRBJ2-2; no clear D. CDR1 is KGHDR, CDR2 SFDVKD, per germline. V lost 6 bases and J 3 bases, leaving 7 bases between the germline ends. The CDR3 has 13 amino acids. The CDR3: CATSKSDTGELFF. The CDR3 coding sequence is TGTGCCACCAGTAAAAGCGACACCGGGGAGCTGTTTTTT.

The gene calls are TRBV3-1 (or the pseudogene TRBV3-2) and TRBJ1-3; D perhaps matches TRBD1 (6 bases). V dropped 4 bases and J dropped 2 bases, with 15 bases sitting between them. The CDR3 is 16 amino acids. Germline CDR1 LGHDT, CDR2 YNNKEL (reference sequence). The CDR3 sequence is CASSPRGAVTGNTIYF. As DNA, the CDR3 is TGTGCCAGCAGCCCTAGGGGGGCCGTTACTGGAAACACCATATATTTT.

This clone was seen a handful of times. The rearrangement links TRBV7-2 to TRBJ1-4; unclear D gene. The CDR3 is made up of 15 amino acids. Trimming took 0 bases from V and 4 from J, leaving 9 bases between them. Germline values: CDR1 SGHTA, CDR2 FQGNSA. CDR3 amino acids: CASSLASWGNEKLFF. DNA of the CDR3: TGTGCCAGCAGCTTAGCTTCCTGGGGTAATGAAAAACTGTTTTTT.

The chain joins TRBV19 to TRBJ2-1; weak D call: TRBD1 (6 bases). The CDR3 sequence is 15 residues long. Trimming shortened V by 3 bases and J by 6 bases, and 15 bases separated the two germline ends. CDR1 is LNHDA and CDR2 is SQIVND in the germline V gene (reference sequence). CDR3 nucleotides: TGTGCCAGTAGTATCCACCACAGGGCGGTCAATGAGCAGTTCTTC. Translated, it gives CASSIHHRAVNEQFF. Full variable domain (rest looked up from reference TRBV19 and TRBJ2-1): DGGITQSPKYLFRKEGQNVTLSCEQNLNHDAMYWYRQDPGQGLRLIYYSQIVNDFQKGDIAEGYSVSREKKESFPLTVTSAQKNPTAFYLCASSIHHRAVNEQFFGPGTRLTVL.

J is TRBJ2-1 and V is TRBV28; 9 nucleotides match TRBD2. The CDR3 is made up of 15 amino acids. With 3 bases clipped from V and 5 bases from J, the junction kept 5 bases outside the gene matches. Germline assignment: CDR1 MDHEN and CDR2 SYDVKM. CDR3 DNA: TGTGCCAGCAGTTTCGCTAGCGGGGTAAACAATGAGCAGTTCTTC. It is translated as CASSFASGVNNEQFF.

The genes are TRBV6-2 or TRBV6-3 and TRBJ1-1; no definite D call. Germline CDR1 is MNHEY and CDR2 is SVGEGT. This CDR3 comprises 13 residues. Trimming stripped 2 bases from V and 3 bases from J, with 7 bases between. CDR3 nucleotide sequence: TGTGCCAGCAGTTACAGGGCGGACACTGAAGCTTTCTTT. Encoded protein: CASSYRADTEAFF.

The chain has TRBV6-5 and TRBJ1-2; 9 bases match TRBD1. The germline gives CDR1 MNHEY, CDR2 SVGAGI. CDR3 length: 12 amino acids. Losses at the gene ends were 7 bases for V and 8 bases for J; bases not matched to a gene: 5. CDR3 loop: CASTRQGEGYTF. The CDR3, as DNA: TGTGCCAGCACTCGACAGGGGGAAGGCTACACCTTC.

CDR3 bases: TGTGCCACCAGCCGCGACAGGCGGGACTATGGCTACACCTTC. Translating gives CATSRDRRDYGYTF. This sequence joins TRBV15 and TRBJ1-2; TRBD1 might be the D (6 bases). Germline V gene data show CDR1 as LNHNV and CDR2 as YYDKDF (reference sequence). The CDR3 has 14 residues. Trimming took 5 bases from V and 3 from J, leaving 13 bases between them.

The chain employs TRBV6-2 or TRBV6-3 and TRBJ1-5; 10 bases are shared with TRBD1. Unmatched junction bases numbered 3, after V lost 4 bases and J lost 6 bases. The CDR3 is made up of 14 amino acids. Germline V gene lookup returns CDR1 MNHEY and CDR2 SVGEGT. The CDR3 here is CASSLTGGVQPQHF. CDR3 bases: TGTGCCAGCAGTTTGACAGGGGGCGTTCAGCCCCAGCATTTT.

The chain has TRBV5-8 and TRBJ2-3; a possible D gene is TRBD2 (5 bases). V lost 4 bases and J 0 bases, leaving 18 bases between the germline ends. The length of the CDR3 is 17 residues. The germline gives CDR1 SGHTS, CDR2 YDEGEE. In nucleotides, the CDR3 is TGTGCCAGCAGCCTCGTCTTTAGGAGCGGAAGCACAGATACGCAGTATTTT. As protein: CASSLVFRSGSTDTQYF.

The rearrangement uses TRBV25-1 and TRBJ1-6, with a possible D match to TRBD1 (5 bases). Germline CDR1 is MGHDK and CDR2 is SYGVNS. The V end lost 4 bases, the J end lost 4 bases, and 5 bases lay between the germline ends. The CDR3 totals 13 residues. CDR3 in DNA: TGTGCCAGCAGTGCAGGGTATAATTCACCCCTCCACTTT. Translating gives CASSAGYNSPLHF.

This clone was observed a handful of times. The chain joins TRBV11-2 to TRBJ2-7; no firm D call. Trimming pared 2 bases from V and 4 bases from J, leaving 9 bases between. The germline CDR1 and CDR2 sequences are SGHAT and FQNNGV. The CDR3 is made up of 13 amino acids. For the CDR3, the DNA is TGTGCCAGCAGCTTATCGGTGGGGTACGAGCAGTACGTC. Amino acid sequence: CASSLSVGYEQYV.

The rearrangement joins TRBV28 to TRBJ2-5, with TRBD1 as a possible D gene (7 bases). Germline V lookup: CDR1 MDHEN, CDR2 SYDVKM. Between the trimmed V and J ends, which lost 1 base and 4 bases, there was a span of 10 bases. The CDR3 contains 14 residues. The CDR3 nucleotides read TGTGCCAGCAGTTTATTGCAGGGGGGAGAGACCCAGTACTTC. This encodes CASSLLQGGETQYF.

The chain has TRBV7-7 and TRBJ2-7; TRBD2 agrees at 8 bases. CDR1 SSHAT and CDR2 FNYEAQ come from the germline V gene (reference sequence). V lost 5 bases and J lost 0; bases outside the gene matches: 6. The CDR3 is 15 amino acids. As DNA, the CDR3 is TGTGCCAGCAGCGCGGGACTAGGGAGCTCCTACGAGCAGTACTTC. As protein: CASSAGLGSSYEQYF. The entire variable domain, with the rest obtained from reference TRBV7-7 and TRBJ2-7, is as follows: GAGVSQSPRYKVTKRGQDVTLRCDPISSHATLYWYQQALGQGPEFLTYFNYEAQPDKSGLPSDRFSAERPEGSISTLTIQRTEQRDSAMYRCASSAGLGSSYEQYFGPGTRLTVT.